The 24 T cell receptor beta chains in this list originate from one sample, sequenced in a study of blood T cell repertoires in COVID-19. Method: immunoSEQ multiplex PCR; TCRdb's copy keeps in-frame clones and lacks some. The data show over 350,000 clones, with about 85% seen just once and approximately 2% held by the top ten. The sequencing input was PBMCs or T cells enriched from blood (not recorded which). Every receptor here comes from a young woman with acute COVID-19.

This clone was observed once. The CDR3 protein is CASRTGTEAFF. CDR3 nucleotides: TGTGCCAGTCGTACCGGGACAGAAGCTTTCTTT. The chain uses TRBV12-3 or TRBV12-4 and TRBJ1-1; maybe TRBD1 (6 bases). CDR3 length: 11 residues. Trimming took 9 bases from V and 8 from J, leaving 13 bases between them.

The chain joins TRBV19 to TRBJ2-5; no reliable D call. Deletions cut 3 bases from V and 0 bases from J, with 14 bases between. Per the germline V gene, CDR1 is LNHDA and CDR2 is SQIVND (reference sequence). The CDR3 is 16 residues long. CDR3 in DNA: TGTGCCAGTAGTATCGGTATTGGAACAGACCAAGAGACCCAGTACTTC. Its translation: CASSIGIGTDQETQYF.

V is TRBV19 and J is TRBJ1-2; 10 nucleotides agree with TRBD1. CDR1 is LNHDA and CDR2 is SQIVND in the germline V gene (reference sequence). V lost 0 bases to trimming and J lost 0 bases; unmatched junction nucleotides: 7. CDR3 length: 18 residues. The CDR3 loop reads CASSIDLGTGASNYGYTF. The CDR3 nucleotides read TGTGCCAGTAGTATAGATCTCGGGACAGGGGCCTCTAACTATGGCTACACCTTC.

J is TRBJ1-6 and V is TRBV28; TRBD1 matches 9 bases. With 4 bases clipped from V and 9 bases from J, the junction kept 4 bases outside the gene matches. The CDR3 runs 14 residues. CDR1 is MDHEN and CDR2 is SYDVKM in the germline V gene. As DNA, the CDR3 is TGTGCCAGCAGTTCGGGACAGGGCGCTTCACCCCTCCACTTT. This gives the protein CASSSGQGASPLHF.

The chain uses TRBV11-2 and TRBJ2-3; 11 bases map to TRBD2. The CDR3 sequence is 17 residues long. Germline V gene sequence: CDR1 SGHAT, CDR2 FQNNGV. The ends lost 1 base at V and 4 bases at J; junction bases unmatched: 7. The CDR3 nucleotides are TGTGCCAGCAGCTTAGGTGTAGCGGGGGGGCGGGCAGATACGCAGTATTTT. Encoded protein: CASSLGVAGGRADTQYF.

This rearrangement joins TRBV7-8 to TRBJ1-3; D possibly corresponds to TRBD1 (5 bases). In germline, CDR1 is SGHVS, CDR2 FQNEAQ. Trimming took off 0 bases at V and 0 bases at J, with 9 bases between the two ends. The CDR3 contains 16 residues. CDR3 sequence reads: CASSLAGHLSGNTIYF. For the CDR3, the DNA is TGTGCCAGCAGCTTAGCCGGACACCTCTCTGGAAACACCATATATTTT.

The chain recombines TRBV7-9 with TRBJ1-4; TRBD1 matches 11 bases. The germline CDR1 and CDR2 sequences are SEHNR and FQNEAQ (reference sequence). CDR3 length: 16 residues. V dropped 1 base and J dropped 7; count of bases not matched to a gene: 5. The CDR3 region is CASSLGPDRGREKLFF. In DNA form, the CDR3 reads TGTGCCAGCAGCTTAGGTCCGGACAGGGGGCGTGAAAAACTGTTTTTT.

The CDR3 loop reads CASSLLLAEINEQFF. The CDR3, as DNA: TGCGCCAGCAGCCTATTGCTAGCGGAGATAAATGAGCAGTTCTTC. The chain is built from TRBV4-3 and TRBJ2-1; 7 bases map to TRBD2. Looked up from germline, CDR1 is LGHNA and CDR2 is YSLEER. The CDR3 has 15 amino acids. The trim removed 4 bases at V and 7 bases at J, leaving 10 bases unmatched.

V is TRBV6-5 and J is TRBJ1-2, with D perhaps matching TRBD1 (6 bases). Trimming removed 4 bases from V and 4 bases from J, with 16 bases in between. The CDR3 totals 15 residues. Germline lookup yields CDR1 MNHEY and CDR2 SVGAGI. For the CDR3, the DNA is TGTGCCAGCAGTTCACCTCAGACAGGCACCTATGGCTACACCTTC. Translated: CASSSPQTGTYGYTF.

The chain carries TRBV30 and TRBJ2-5; TRBD2 matches 7 bases. In germline, CDR1 is GTSNPN, CDR2 SVGIG (reference sequence). J was trimmed by 5 bases and V by 2 bases; bases with no gene match: 8. This CDR3 has 14 amino acids. The DNA for the CDR3 is TGTGCCTGGAGTCGCCTAGCGGCGGGGGAGACCCAGTACTTC. It encodes CAWSRLAAGETQYF.

The chain combines TRBV10-3 with TRBJ2-3; 8 bases agree with TRBD1. Germline values: CDR1 ENHRY, CDR2 SYGVKD. The V segment lost 2 bases and the J segment 4 bases; nucleotides outside the gene matches: 14. CDR3 size: 18 residues. CDR3 DNA: TGTGCCATCAGTGAGCCCCGGGACAGGAGGTCGAAGGCAGATACGCAGTATTTT. This translates into CAISEPRDRRSKADTQYF.

The chain links TRBV14 to TRBJ1-2, with D hard to call. CDR3 length equals 15 residues. Germline CDR1 reads SGHDN; CDR2 reads FVKESK. Deletions cut 2 bases from V and 1 base from J, with 11 bases between. CDR3 loop: CASSQQARGNYGYTF. The CDR3 DNA is TGTGCCAGCAGCCAACAAGCCCGCGGTAACTATGGCTACACCTTC.

The chain couples TRBV19 to TRBJ1-3, with 7 bases lining up with TRBD1. The CDR3 is 16 amino acids. The V gene end was trimmed by 3 bases and the J gene end by 0 bases; junction bases not matched to a gene: 5. Looked up from germline, CDR1 is LNHDA and CDR2 is SQIVND (reference sequence). The CDR3: CASSIQGDASGNTIYF. DNA for the CDR3: TGTGCCAGTAGTATCCAGGGGGATGCCTCTGGAAACACCATATATTTT.

The V call is TRBV28, the J call TRBJ1-5; a possible D gene is TRBD1 (6 bases). V was shortened by 6 bases and J by 4 bases, with 13 bases between the two germline ends. Germline V gene data show CDR1 as MDHEN and CDR2 as SYDVKM. The length of the CDR3 is 14 residues. CDR3 amino acids: CASSTTGSNQPQHF. The CDR3, as DNA: TGTGCCAGCAGCACAACAGGGTCTAATCAGCCCCAGCATTTT.

The chain recombines TRBV25-1 with TRBJ2-5, with 8 nucleotides matching TRBD1. V shed 7 bases and J 7 bases; nucleotides not matched to a gene: 8. The CDR3 spans 13 residues. Germline lookup yields CDR1 MGHDK and CDR2 SYGVNS. CDR3 loop: CASTPQGAVTQYF. The CDR3 DNA reads as TGTGCCAGCACCCCCCAGGGGGCGGTGACCCAGTACTTC.

The V and J genes are TRBV5-1 and TRBJ2-3; the match to TRBD2 covers 11 bases. This CDR3 has 16 residues. V was clipped by 2 bases and J by 2 bases; unmatched bases: 4. Germline CDR1 SGHRS, CDR2 YFSETQ. The CDR3 reads CASSFSGLADTDTQYF. CDR3 nucleotides: TGCGCCAGCAGCTTCTCGGGACTAGCGGACACAGATACGCAGTATTTT.

V usage is TRBV24-1 and J usage is TRBJ2-3, with D perhaps matching TRBD1 (6 bases). Germline V gene lookup returns CDR1 KGHDR and CDR2 SFDVKD. This CDR3 is 16 amino acids long. Trimming left V 4 bases short and J 2 bases short, with 15 bases between. The CDR3 loop is CATSDARDTYTDTQYF. The CDR3, as DNA: TGTGCCACCAGTGACGCCCGGGACACCTACACAGATACGCAGTATTTT.

The chain has TRBV19 and TRBJ1-6; tentatively, D is TRBD1 (6 bases). The CDR3 extends over 13 amino acids. The V end was cut by 10 bases, the J end by 6 bases, with 13 bases between. The germline V gene has CDR1 LNHDA and CDR2 SQIVND (reference sequence). DNA for the CDR3: TGTGCCACCACAGGACAGACTAATTCACCCCTCCACTTT. It encodes CATTGQTNSPLHF.

This rearrangement joins TRBV5-1 to TRBJ1-4, with a tentative D call TRBD1 (5 bases). Between the trimmed V and J ends, which lost 1 base and 8 bases, there was a span of 9 bases. The germline CDR1 and CDR2 sequences are SGHRS and YFSETQ. The CDR3 sequence is 13 residues long. Written as DNA, the CDR3 is TGCGCCAGCAGCTTGACAGGTGGGGAAAAACTGTTTTTT. This codes for CASSLTGGEKLFF.

This chain joins TRBV3-1 (or the pseudogene TRBV3-2) and TRBJ1-1, with a tentative D call TRBD1 (6 bases). Trimming stripped 5 bases from V and 2 bases from J, with 12 bases between. The V gene's germline CDR1 is LGHDT and CDR2 YNNKEL (reference sequence). The CDR3 covers 14 residues. The CDR3 DNA follows: TGTGCCAGCAGCACCGGGGGGGCCAACACTGAAGCTTTCTTT. Its translation is CASSTGGANTEAFF.

V usage is TRBV6-5 and J usage is TRBJ2-1; the D gene is possibly TRBD1 (5 bases). Germline V gene sequence: CDR1 MNHEY, CDR2 SVGAGI. The length of the CDR3 is 13 residues. Trimming took off 7 bases at V and 10 bases at J, with 17 bases between the two ends. In nucleotides, the CDR3 is TGTGCCAGCACCAGTGCCCCAGGGCTAGAGCAGTTCTTC. Translated, it gives CASTSAPGLEQFF.

The rearrangement links TRBV10-3 to TRBJ2-3; D is possibly TRBD2 (6 bases). There are 15 residues in the CDR3. CDR1 ENHRY and CDR2 SYGVKD come from the germline V gene. The V and J ends lost 4 bases and 2 bases respectively, with 13 bases between them. As DNA, the CDR3 is TGTGCCATCAGTGCGGGACTCGTTACCACAGATACGCAGTATTTT. Translation gives CAISAGLVTTDTQYF.

The chain uses TRBV5-8 and TRBJ1-1; 8 bases map to TRBD1. The CDR3 is made up of 15 amino acids. CDR1 is SGHTS, CDR2 YDEGEE, per germline. Trimming cost V 2 bases and J 0 bases; bases outside gene matches: 3. The CDR3 DNA sequence: TGTGCCAGCAGCTTAACAGGGGGACTGAACACTGAAGCTTTCTTT. Translating it yields CASSLTGGLNTEAFF.

This clone was seen a single time. The V gene is TRBV7-9, the J gene TRBJ1-4; D uncertain. CDR3 length equals 14 residues. V was cut by 6 bases and J by 0 bases, with 8 bases left in between. Germline CDR1 SEHNR, CDR2 FQNEAQ (reference sequence). The CDR3 loop is CASREGPTNEKLFF. The CDR3 DNA follows: TGTGCCAGCAGAGAGGGTCCAACTAATGAAAAACTGTTTTTT.